The T cell receptor beta chain described here comes from a study of blood T cells in healthy people across ages. Through a sample-barcoded 5' primer and a J-beta primer mix, a second PCR was run for roughly 6 to 11 cycles. Each of the cDNA molecules was tagged by a template-switch adaptor with 12 random nucleotides. TCRdb reprocessed the 5' RACE reads via MiXCR and lists one record per CDR3 protein. The sample has about 1.8 million distinct CDR3 sequences, around half seen once; the top ten hold less than 2.5%. Overall study findings and caveats: Higher diversity and more naive CD4+ cells were features of long-lived donors, compared to aged donors.

In this sample, this clonotype turned up a few times. Its antigen is unidentified. The CDR3 consists of 16 residues. Germline CDR1 and CDR2: MDHEN and SYDVKM. The junction had 17 bases not matched to a gene; V was cut back by 6 bases and J by 9 bases. The chain recombines TRBV28 with TRBJ2-1, with 7 bases identical to TRBD1. This clonotype was sampled from a woman between 40 and 55 years old in good health. Sequencing was carried out using blood. The CDR3 region has the DNA TGTGCCAGCAGCCCCTCGAGACCTGACAGGGATGGTGAGCAGTTCTTC. Its translation: CASSPSRPDRDGEQFF.